These 19 T cell receptor beta chains share one sample of origin, sequenced in a study of CD8 T cells in ankylosing spondylitis. TCRdb re-called the 5' RACE reads through MiXCR, storing one row per CDR3 protein. Seen here are about 800,000 distinct CDR3 sequences, 12% observed once, and the top ten hold under 0.6%. Their antigens are not known. Study-wide results and caveats: Ankylosing spondylitis blood seemed to carry a telltale TCR beta motif made of about 8 highly homologous variants.

Sequenced input: blood, either unsorted or a sorted T cell fraction (not recorded which). The receptors stem from a male donor with ankylosing spondylitis.

This clonotype showed up many times. The chain links TRBV12-3 or TRBV12-4 to TRBJ2-1; 7 bases fit TRBD2. The ends lost 5 bases at V and 9 bases at J; junction bases unmatched: 10. The CDR3 is 14 amino acids. The CDR3 loop is CASSPWTRVGEQFF. As DNA, the CDR3 is TGTGCCAGCAGTCCATGGACTAGGGTGGGTGAGCAGTTCTTC.

The V call is TRBV11-3, the J call TRBJ2-7; 8 bases align to TRBD2. This CDR3 has 13 residues. The V gene end was trimmed by 2 bases and the J gene end by 7 bases; junction bases not matched to a gene: 4. Germline loops: CDR1 SGHNT, CDR2 YENEEA. CDR3 loop: CASSLQRGREQYF. CDR3 nucleotides: TGTGCCAGCAGCTTACAGCGGGGGAGAGAGCAGTACTTC. Variable domain in full (rest from reference TRBV11-3 and TRBJ2-7): EAGVVQSPRYKIIEKKQPVAFWCNPISGHNTLYWYLQNLGQGPELLIRYENEEAVDDSQLPKDRFSAERLKGVDSTLKIQPAELGDSAVYLCASSLQRGREQYFGPGTRLTVT.

This clonotype has more than one count but fewer than ten. The chain links TRBV20-1 to TRBJ2-5, with unresolved D. Per the germline V gene, CDR1 is DFQATT and CDR2 is SNEGSKA (reference sequence). The CDR3 has 14 amino acids. V dropped 1 base and J dropped 4 bases, with 13 bases sitting between them. CDR3 coding DNA: TGCAGTGCTAGAGGAGCTACCTACGTAGAGACCCAGTACTTC. Amino acid sequence: CSARGATYVETQYF.

This clonotype was counted between two and nine times. The chain uses TRBV20-1 and TRBJ2-3; TRBD2 might be the D (7 bases). This CDR3 region has 14 residues. Trimming stripped 3 bases from V and 1 base from J, with 11 bases between. Germline loops: CDR1 DFQATT, CDR2 SNEGSKA (reference sequence). CDR3 bases: TGCAGTGCTAGGACGGGGGGCCGCACAGATACGCAGTATTTT. Its translation is CSARTGGRTDTQYF.

This clonotype was seen a few times. V gene TRBV5-1 combines with J gene TRBJ2-1; 11 bases align to TRBD2. Germline V gene lookup returns CDR1 SGHRS and CDR2 YFSETQ. V was pared by 4 bases and J by 7 bases, with 7 bases of the junction left unmatched. This CDR3 has 15 amino acids. The CDR3 region is CASSQLAGVGNEQFF. CDR3 bases: TGCGCCAGCAGCCAACTAGCGGGAGTGGGGAATGAGCAGTTCTTC.

The table lists this clonotype with a few counts. The gene calls are TRBV20-1 and TRBJ2-3; D is possibly TRBD1 (7 bases). From germline, CDR1 is DFQATT and CDR2 SNEGSKA (reference sequence). CDR3 size: 14 residues. The ends were cut back, 6 bases at V and 8 bases at J, with 21 bases in the middle. CDR3 DNA sequence: TGCAGTGCCCCGGGAGTGTCAGGGGACAGTACGCAGTATTTT. Protein sequence: CSAPGVSGDSTQYF.

A note on this clonotype: The germline gene is not matched at one end of the junction; a read error may be the cause. The gene calls are TRBV20-1 and TRBJ2-3; a possible D gene is TRBD2 (6 bases). The CDR3 totals 15 residues. Germline V lookup: CDR1 DFQATT, CDR2 SNEGSKA (reference sequence). CDR3 amino acids: CCAREFGSLTDTQYF. The CDR3 DNA reads TGCTGTGCTAGAGAATTCGGGAGTCTCACAGATACGCAGTATTTT.

The chain links TRBV15 to TRBJ2-1; maybe TRBD1 (5 bases). Per the germline V gene, CDR1 is LNHNV and CDR2 is YYDKDF (reference sequence). Trimming cost V 0 bases and J 11 bases, with 17 bases left between them. The CDR3 contains 15 residues. CDR3 nucleotide sequence: TGTGCCACCAGCAGAGAAGACGCAGGGATCTCCCAGCAGTTCTTC. It specifies CATSREDAGISQQFF. Based on the CDR3 plus reference TRBV15 and TRBJ2-1, the full variable domain is DAMVIQNPRYQVTQFGKPVTLSCSQTLNHNVMYWYQQKSSQAPKLLFHYYDKDFNNEADTPDNFQSRRPNTSFCFLDIRSPGLGDTAMYLCATSREDAGISQQFFGPGTRLTVL.

This clonotype was seen a few times. The genes are TRBV20-1 and TRBJ1-1; D possibly corresponds to TRBD1 (5 bases). CDR3 length equals 12 residues. The V gene's germline CDR1 is DFQATT and CDR2 SNEGSKA (reference sequence). V was shortened by 2 bases and J by 4 bases, with 8 bases between the two germline ends. The chain's CDR3 is CSARPGITEAFF. The CDR3 bases are TGCAGTGCTAGACCAGGGATCACTGAAGCTTTCTTT.

This clonotype was seen ten or more times. The J gene is TRBJ1-2, the V gene TRBV29-1, with D hard to call. The length of the CDR3 is 11 residues. The V end was cut by 3 bases, the J end by 8 bases, with 10 bases between. Per the germline V gene, CDR1 is SQVTM and CDR2 is ANQGSEA. CDR3 nucleotides: TGCAGCGTTGAGAGCTGGATGGGCTACACCTTC. Its translation: CSVESWMGYTF.

This clonotype has just a few counts. The chain is built from TRBV5-1 and TRBJ2-3, with D unresolved. Germline V gene data show CDR1 as SGHRS and CDR2 as YFSETQ. The length of the CDR3 is 14 residues. V was pared by 2 bases and J by 3 bases, with 10 bases between. CDR3 protein: CASSFEVVTDTQYF. The CDR3 nucleotides read TGCGCCAGCAGCTTCGAGGTAGTGACAGATACGCAGTATTTT.

V and J are TRBV29-1 and TRBJ2-2, with TRBD2 matching over 10 bases. This CDR3 is 15 amino acids long. Trimming removed 4 bases from V and 7 bases from J; junction bases left unmatched: 9. Germline V gene lookup returns CDR1 SQVTM and CDR2 ANQGSEA. The CDR3 here is CSVVRELAGHGELFF. The DNA of the CDR3 is TGCAGCGTTGTTAGGGAACTAGCGGGACACGGGGAGCTGTTTTTT.

This chain connects TRBV28 to TRBJ2-1; D is unclear. CDR3 length: 15 residues. CDR1 and CDR2 (germline): MDHEN, SYDVKM. V gave up 6 bases and J gave up 4 bases, with 16 bases separating them. For the CDR3, the DNA is TGTGCCAGCAGCCTAGGTTCGCAAGTTTACAATGAGCAGTTCTTC. Translating gives CASSLGSQVYNEQFF.

The V and J genes are TRBV7-2 and TRBJ2-7; no clear D gene. V dropped 4 bases and J dropped 7 bases, with 11 bases sitting between them. Germline V lookup: CDR1 SGHTA, CDR2 FQGNSA. This CDR3 is built from 12 residues. The DNA of the CDR3 is TGTGCCAGCAGCTACGATATGAGGGAGCAGTACTTC. It yields the protein CASSYDMREQYF.

The chain joins TRBV7-9 to TRBJ2-7; the match to TRBD1 covers 7 bases. The V segment lost 5 bases and the J segment 3 bases; nucleotides outside the gene matches: 7. CDR3 length: 14 amino acids. CDR1 is SEHNR and CDR2 is FQNEAQ in the germline V gene (reference sequence). CDR3 protein: CASSLLRDSYEQYF. In DNA form, the CDR3 reads TGTGCCAGCAGCCTCCTCAGGGACAGCTACGAGCAGTACTTC.

The J gene is TRBJ2-3, the V gene TRBV18; D ambiguous. The CDR3 is made up of 13 amino acids. The V gene's germline CDR1 is KGHSH and CDR2 LQKENI. V was clipped by 3 bases and J by 4 bases, with 8 bases between them. This CDR3 is CASSPGWADTQYF. CDR3 nucleotides: TGTGCCAGCTCACCGGGTTGGGCAGATACGCAGTATTTT.

This clonotype has only a few counts. The CDR3 bases are TGCAGTGCTAGAGATCAGTTAGCCACAGATACGCAGTATTTT. It is translated as CSARDQLATDTQYF. The rearrangement links TRBV20-1 to TRBJ2-3; D call uncertain. The length of the CDR3 is 14 residues. Looked up from germline, CDR1 is DFQATT and CDR2 is SNEGSKA (reference sequence). V gave up 0 bases and J gave up 2 bases, with 9 bases separating them.

This clonotype was seen a few times. The rearrangement links TRBV4-3 to TRBJ2-7; D assignment may be TRBD1 or TRBD2 (5 bases each). The CDR3 is made up of 18 amino acids. V lost 0 bases and J lost 1, with 19 bases in between. Germline V gene data show CDR1 as LGHNA and CDR2 as YSLEER. In DNA, the CDR3 is TGCGCCAGCAGCCAAGACTCCGGGACCTTTCTCCGGTCCTACGAGCAGTACTTC. Protein: CASSQDSGTFLRSYEQYF.

This chain connects TRBV20-1 to TRBJ1-3; no firm D call. This CDR3 is 13 amino acids long. Trimming pared 0 bases from V and 4 bases from J, leaving 7 bases between. Germline V CDR1 and CDR2: DFQATT, SNEGSKA (reference sequence). CDR3 residues: CSARDNRGNTIYF. The CDR3 bases are TGCAGTGCTAGAGATAATAGGGGAAACACCATATATTTT.